Shown below are 24 T cell receptor beta chains from a single sample sequenced in a study of control samples from healthy donors and cancer patients. This table comes from immunoSEQ multiplex PCR, and its TCRdb copy is limited to in-frame clones, with some not included. The sample consists of over 70,000 clones, less than 90% of them appearing once. Material: PBMCs. These receptors all stem from a woman aged 45-59 years with colorectal cancer.

The CDR3 DNA reads as TGTGCCAGCAGTGTTCGGCAGAGCACAGATACGCAGTATTTT. Translation gives CASSVRQSTDTQYF. The chain uses TRBV2 and TRBJ2-3; no definite D call. This CDR3 region has 14 residues. V dropped 4 bases and J dropped 0 bases, with 8 bases sitting between them. Looked up from germline, CDR1 is SNHLY and CDR2 is FYNNEI.

The chain couples TRBV10-3 to TRBJ1-4; D is perhaps TRBD1 (5 bases). The CDR3 runs 12 residues. V lost 11 bases to trimming and J lost 6 bases, with 13 bases between them. Germline V gene sequence: CDR1 ENHRY, CDR2 SYGVKD. CDR3 coding DNA: TGTGCCGTCCAGGGTGTGGATGAAAAACTGTTTTTT. Translating it yields CAVQGVDEKLFF.

J is TRBJ1-5 and V is TRBV6-2 or TRBV6-3; 11 positions match TRBD1. The CDR3 contains 15 residues. Losses at the gene ends were 2 bases for V and 6 bases for J; bases not matched to a gene: 3. Looked up from germline, CDR1 is MNHEY and CDR2 is SVGEGT. The CDR3 protein is CASSYGQGATQPQHF. The DNA for the CDR3 is TGTGCCAGCAGTTACGGACAGGGGGCTACTCAGCCCCAGCATTTT.

The genes are TRBV3-1 (or the pseudogene TRBV3-2) and TRBJ2-2; D is perhaps TRBD2 (5 bases). Germline CDR1 reads LGHDT; CDR2 reads YNNKEL (reference sequence). V lost 4 bases to trimming and J lost 7 bases, with 10 bases between them. The CDR3 length is 13 residues. In nucleotides, the CDR3 is TGTGCCAGCAGCCCCGGGGTGGGCGGGGAGCTGTTTTTT. Its translation: CASSPGVGGELFF.

The rearrangement joins TRBV7-3 to TRBJ1-1, with 7 bases fitting TRBD1. Trimming at V came to 5 bases and at J to 3 bases, leaving 3 bases not matched to a gene. The CDR3 runs to 13 residues. In germline, CDR1 is SGHTA, CDR2 FQGTGA. This CDR3 reads CASSLDRDTEAFF. In nucleotides, the CDR3 is TGTGCCAGCAGCCTCGACAGGGACACTGAAGCTTTCTTT. The full variable domain, completed using reference TRBV7-3 and TRBJ1-1, is GAGVSQTPSNKVTEKGKYVELRCDPISGHTALYWYRQSLGQGPEFLIYFQGTGAADDSGLPNDRFFAVRPEGSVSTLKIQRTERGDSAVYLCASSLDRDTEAFFGQGTRLTVV.

The gene calls are TRBV7-3 and TRBJ1-4; D is undetermined. This CDR3 comprises 12 residues. Trimming took 2 bases from V and 16 from J, leaving 14 bases between them. The germline V gene encodes CDR1 SGHTA and CDR2 FQGTGA. CDR3 protein: CASSLLRTKRFF. The CDR3 nucleotides read TGTGCCAGCAGCTTACTGCGGACTAAGAGGTTTTTT.

The table lists this clone with a few counts. This sequence joins TRBV6-2 or TRBV6-3 and TRBJ2-7; 10 bases map to TRBD1. There are 15 residues in the CDR3. The junction had 8 bases not matched to a gene; V was cut back by 5 bases and J by 4 bases. Germline lookup yields CDR1 MNHEY and CDR2 SVGEGT. The CDR3 loop reads CASSTPGQGIYEQYV. CDR3 sequence (DNA): TGTGCCAGCAGTACACCGGGACAGGGGATATACGAGCAGTACGTC.

The chain is built from TRBV10-2 and TRBJ2-3; 10 bases align to TRBD2. The CDR3 runs 17 residues. The junction had 8 bases not matched to a gene; V was cut back by 3 bases and J by 2 bases. The germline V gene encodes CDR1 WSHSY and CDR2 SAAADI. CDR3 in amino acids: CASSDPHTSGVTDTQYF. The CDR3 DNA sequence: TGCGCCAGCAGTGACCCGCATACTAGCGGGGTCACAGATACGCAGTATTTT.

V and J are TRBV28 and TRBJ1-2, with 9 bases matching TRBD1. Per germline, CDR1 MDHEN and CDR2 SYDVKM. Unmatched junction bases numbered 4, after V lost 6 bases and J lost 2 bases. The CDR3 covers 14 residues. This CDR3 reads CASRTGQGNYGYTF. The CDR3 coding sequence is TGTGCCAGCAGAACTGGACAGGGGAACTATGGCTACACCTTC.

This clone showed up just a few times. The chain has TRBV16 and TRBJ2-2; D gene ambiguous. The CDR3 extends over 16 amino acids. From germline, CDR1 is KGHSY and CDR2 FQNENV. Trimming took 2 bases from V and 7 from J, leaving 17 bases between them. The CDR3 is CASSQKAVGYGGELFF. The CDR3 bases are TGTGCCAGCAGCCAAAAAGCAGTAGGCTACGGCGGGGAGCTGTTTTTT.

The chain employs TRBV7-6 and TRBJ2-3, with TRBD2 matching 13 bases. Looked up from germline, CDR1 is SGHVS and CDR2 is FNYEAQ. The CDR3 is 16 residues long. The trim removed 5 bases at V and 4 bases at J, leaving 6 bases unmatched. The CDR3 loop is CASSTGLAGSADTQYF. The CDR3 DNA sequence: TGTGCCAGCAGCACGGGACTAGCGGGGTCGGCAGATACGCAGTATTTT.

The chain employs TRBV19 and TRBJ1-2, with 9 bases matching TRBD1. CDR1 is LNHDA and CDR2 is SQIVND in the germline V gene (reference sequence). The CDR3 is made up of 16 amino acids. Trimming at V came to 1 base and at J to 3 bases, leaving 6 bases not matched to a gene. The CDR3 loop reads CASSIGSRQGDYGYTF. The DNA for the CDR3 is TGTGCCAGTAGTATAGGATCGAGACAGGGGGACTATGGCTACACCTTC.

V gene TRBV19 combines with J gene TRBJ2-1, with D maybe TRBD1 (5 bases). CDR3 size: 12 residues. Trimming took off 5 bases at V and 7 bases at J, with 9 bases between the two ends. CDR1 and CDR2 (germline): LNHDA, SQIVND (reference sequence). The CDR3 sequence: CASSLQGNEQFF. The CDR3 DNA reads as TGTGCCAGTAGTCTTCAGGGTAATGAGCAGTTCTTC.

The rearrangement links TRBV4-3 to TRBJ2-3; D tentatively reads TRBD1 or TRBD2 (5 bases each). This CDR3 has 13 residues. CDR1 and CDR2 from the germline V gene are LGHNA and YSLEER. V was pared by 4 bases and J by 4 bases, with 9 bases between. CDR3: CASSRGFPDTQYF. The CDR3 DNA is TGCGCCAGCAGCCGGGGGTTCCCAGATACGCAGTATTTT.

The rearrangement joins TRBV10-1 to TRBJ2-3; no firm D call. Germline V CDR1 and CDR2: WNHNN, SYGVQD (reference sequence). Trimming pared 4 bases from V and 2 bases from J, leaving 7 bases between. The CDR3 is 13 residues long. The CDR3 reads CASSGTITDTQYF. The CDR3 DNA follows: TGCGCCAGCAGTGGGACCATCACAGATACGCAGTATTTT.

The rearrangement uses TRBV6-6 and TRBJ1-5, with 10 nucleotides matching TRBD1. CDR3 length equals 15 residues. Losses at the gene ends were 5 bases for V and 6 bases for J; bases not matched to a gene: 7. From germline, CDR1 is MNHNY and CDR2 SVGAGI (reference sequence). CDR3 DNA sequence: TGTGCCAGCAGTCAGGACAGGGGGGCCGGTCAGCCCCAGCATTTT. This translates into CASSQDRGAGQPQHF.

V usage is TRBV7-8 and J usage is TRBJ2-2, with D possibly being TRBD1 (5 bases). This CDR3 has 14 residues. Germline assignment: CDR1 SGHVS and CDR2 FQNEAQ. Between the trimmed V and J ends, which lost 5 bases and 1 base, there was a span of 8 bases. CDR3 sequence (DNA): TGTGCCAGCAGCCTCCAGGGGAACACCGGGGAGCTGTTTTTT. This gives the protein CASSLQGNTGELFF. The entire variable domain, with the rest obtained from reference TRBV7-8 and TRBJ2-2, is as follows: GAGVSQSPRYKVAKRGQDVALRCDPISGHVSLFWYQQALGQGPEFLTYFQNEAQLDKSGLPSDRFFAERPEGSVSTLKIQRTQQEDSAVYLCASSLQGNTGELFFGEGSRLTVL.

This chain uses TRBV27 with TRBJ1-2; 9 bases match TRBD1. The CDR3 loop spans 15 amino acids. Germline V gene lookup returns CDR1 MNHEY and CDR2 SMNVEV (reference sequence). V trimming: 5 bases; J trimming: 8 bases; junction bases outside the gene matches: 12. The CDR3 reads CASSLSRDRVYGYTF. The CDR3 nucleotides are TGTGCCAGCAGTCTGTCCCGGGACAGGGTTTACGGCTACACCTTC.

Notes on this clone: The same CDR3 also results from other DNA sequences found in this sample. The chain joins TRBV7-3 to TRBJ1-1; TRBD1 might be the D (5 bases). This CDR3 contains 14 residues. V was cut by 2 bases and J by 4 bases, with 11 bases left in between. Germline CDR1 reads SGHTA; CDR2 reads FQGTGA. CDR3 sequence reads: CASSLGGAGTEAFF. The CDR3 DNA reads as TGTGCCAGCAGCTTAGGAGGGGCGGGCACTGAAGCTTTCTTT.

The CDR3 coding sequence is TGTGCCAGCTCGCCGGACAGGGTGTACACTGAAGCTTTCTTT. Translating gives CASSPDRVYTEAFF. The chain combines TRBV18 with TRBJ1-1; 8 bases are a match to TRBD1. Trimming cost V 6 bases and J 3 bases; bases outside gene matches: 6. Germline V gives CDR1 KGHSH, CDR2 LQKENI. The CDR3 runs 14 residues. Complete variable domain (other parts from reference TRBV18 and TRBJ1-1): NAGVMQNPRHLVRRRGQEARLRCSPMKGHSHVYWYRQLPEEGLKFMVYLQKENIIDESGMPKERFSAEFPKEGPSILRIQQVVRGDSAAYFCASSPDRVYTEAFFGQGTRLTVV.

The chain combines TRBV4-2 with TRBJ2-2, with TRBD1 matching 9 bases. The trim removed 3 bases at V and 7 bases at J, leaving 12 bases unmatched. Germline V gene data show CDR1 as LGHNA and CDR2 as YNFKEQ. The CDR3 runs 17 residues. In DNA, the CDR3 is TGTGCCAGCAGCCAGCAACAGGGGGCGCCCCGAGGCGGGGAGCTGTTTTTT. This translates into CASSQQQGAPRGGELFF.

The chain is built from TRBV18 and TRBJ1-1; D uncertain. CDR1 is KGHSH, CDR2 LQKENI, per germline. The length of the CDR3 is 13 residues. Trimming stripped 6 bases from V and 0 bases from J, with 8 bases between. This chain's CDR3 is CASSDGLNTEAFF. CDR3 coding DNA: TGTGCCAGCTCTGACGGACTGAACACTGAAGCTTTCTTT.

A single count supports this clone. J is TRBJ2-5 and V is TRBV3-1 (or the pseudogene TRBV3-2); D ambiguous. The CDR3 consists of 14 residues. Germline loops: CDR1 LGHDT, CDR2 YNNKEL (reference sequence). Trimming removed 0 bases from V and 1 base from J, with 6 bases in between. The CDR3 DNA is TGTGCCAGCAGCCAAGATCGGATCCAAGAGACCCAGTACTTC. This codes for CASSQDRIQETQYF.

The chain recombines TRBV27 with TRBJ1-5, with 8 bases fitting TRBD1. Germline CDR1 and CDR2: MNHEY and SMNVEV (reference sequence). The CDR3 loop spans 17 amino acids. The V segment lost 5 bases and the J segment 3 bases; nucleotides outside the gene matches: 12. CDR3 region: CASSRTITGGDNQPQHF. For the CDR3, the DNA is TGTGCCAGCAGTCGAACCATTACAGGGGGAGACAATCAGCCCCAGCATTTT.